This T cell receptor beta chain was captured in a study of T cell changes during pregnancy in multiple sclerosis. The table came from immunoSEQ multiplex PCR; TCRdb's copy has only in-frame clones and leaves some out. The sample includes about 20,000 clones, less than 90% of them seen just once. The receptor comes from a female donor in good health, enrolled as a control in a pregnancy study. The sequencing used CD8+ T cells from peripheral blood mononuclear cells, collected after pregnancy.

CDR3 sequence reads: CASRLPGTNYGYTF. For the CDR3, the DNA is TGTGCCAGCAGGTTGCCGGGGACAAACTATGGCTACACCTTC. The chain has TRBV28 and TRBJ1-2, with D possibly being TRBD1 (6 bases). The V and J ends lost 6 bases and 2 bases respectively, with 13 bases between them. Germline V gene sequence: CDR1 MDHEN, CDR2 SYDVKM. This CDR3 region has 14 residues.